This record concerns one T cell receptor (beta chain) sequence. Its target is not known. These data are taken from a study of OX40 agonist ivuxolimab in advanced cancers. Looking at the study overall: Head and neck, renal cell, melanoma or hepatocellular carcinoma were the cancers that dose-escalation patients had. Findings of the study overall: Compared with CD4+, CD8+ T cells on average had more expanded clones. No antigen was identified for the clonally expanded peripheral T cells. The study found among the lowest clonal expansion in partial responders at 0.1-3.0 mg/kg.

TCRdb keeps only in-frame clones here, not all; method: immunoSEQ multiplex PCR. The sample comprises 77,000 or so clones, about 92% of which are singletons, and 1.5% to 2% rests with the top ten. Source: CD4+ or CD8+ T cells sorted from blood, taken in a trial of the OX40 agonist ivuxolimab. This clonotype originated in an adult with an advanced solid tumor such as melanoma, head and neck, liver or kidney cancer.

The CDR3 bases are TGTGCCAGTAGTTTAGCAGAGAACACCGGGGAGCTGTTTTTT. Protein sequence: CASSLAENTGELFF. V usage is TRBV19 and J usage is TRBJ2-2; D remains ambiguous. Germline CDR1 is LNHDA and CDR2 is SQIVND (reference sequence). The CDR3 is made up of 14 amino acids. The V and J ends lost 5 bases and 1 base respectively, with 8 bases between them.